Following are 13 T cell receptor beta chains from one sample sequenced in a study of shared clonotypes between healthy human individuals. The naive CD8 fraction comprised CD45RO-negative cells positively selected for CCR7 and excluded terminally differentiated effector memory CD45RA+ cells. Only in-frame clones appear in the TCRdb table, and some are missing; sequencing was by immunoSEQ multiplex PCR. This table holds some 2 million clones, approximately 94% found once. The material sequenced was naive CD8+ T cells sorted from blood. These receptors all come from a man younger than 30 in good health.

The genes are TRBV7-3 and TRBJ1-1, with D hard to call. The CDR3 extends over 15 amino acids. In germline, CDR1 is SGHTA, CDR2 FQGTGA. Trimming stripped 2 bases from V and 1 base from J, with 11 bases between. CDR3 in DNA: TGTGCCAGCAGCTTAGGTATTGGAGGGAACACTGAAGCTTTCTTT. It encodes CASSLGIGGNTEAFF.

This clone was recorded once. The chain carries TRBV28 and TRBJ2-1; D is possibly TRBD2 (5 bases). The V end was cut by 6 bases, the J end by 3 bases, with 15 bases between. Germline V gene lookup returns CDR1 MDHEN and CDR2 SYDVKM. The length of the CDR3 is 15 residues. In DNA form, the CDR3 reads TGTGCCAGCAGCACAGAGGGTAAGGGCTACAATGAGCAGTTCTTC. It is translated as CASSTEGKGYNEQFF.

V and J are TRBV7-9 and TRBJ1-4; 11 nucleotides agree with TRBD1. Trimming took 5 bases from V and 7 from J; bases not matched to a gene: 6. This CDR3 spans 15 amino acids. Germline V gene lookup returns CDR1 SEHNR and CDR2 FQNEAQ (reference sequence). This chain's CDR3 is CASSLRTGGGEKLFF. DNA of the CDR3: TGTGCCAGCAGCCTCCGGACAGGGGGCGGTGAAAAACTGTTTTTT.

The chain employs TRBV2 and TRBJ2-7; 8 bases map to TRBD2. The CDR3 covers 14 residues. Germline V gene data show CDR1 as SNHLY and CDR2 as FYNNEI. V dropped 6 bases and J dropped 6; count of bases not matched to a gene: 10. CDR3 residues: CASSDPGTRGEQYF. CDR3 sequence (DNA): TGTGCCAGCAGCGATCCCGGGACTAGGGGCGAGCAGTACTTC.

V gene TRBV28 combines with J gene TRBJ1-5; D is unclear. Trimming shortened V by 8 bases and J by 0 bases, and 20 bases separated the two germline ends. Germline CDR1 MDHEN, CDR2 SYDVKM. CDR3 length: 17 residues. The CDR3 nucleotides are TGTGCCAGCGGGAACAACCGTTCGGGGTATAGCAATCAGCCCCAGCATTTT. This gives the protein CASGNNRSGYSNQPQHF.

This clone was recorded only once. The J gene is TRBJ1-1, the V gene TRBV30; the match to TRBD1 covers 7 bases. The CDR3 is 13 amino acids. Germline V CDR1 and CDR2: GTSNPN, SVGIG (reference sequence). V trimming: 5 bases; J trimming: 6 bases; junction bases outside the gene matches: 9. The CDR3 protein is CAWGIGGAAEAFF. The CDR3 DNA is TGTGCCTGGGGAATAGGGGGCGCGGCTGAAGCTTTCTTT.

Note on this clone: Other DNA sequences in this specimen translate into the identical CDR3. This chain links TRBV6-5 with TRBJ1-1; D is unclear. The germline V gene has CDR1 MNHEY and CDR2 SVGAGI. Trimming removed 0 bases at V and 0 bases at J, with 5 bases between. CDR3 length: 14 residues. The CDR3: CASSYSSVNTEAFF. CDR3 coding DNA: TGTGCCAGCAGTTACTCGTCAGTGAACACTGAAGCTTTCTTT.

To note about this clone: At the DNA level, this CDR3 is encoded by other sequences in the same sample as well. The rearrangement joins TRBV7-8 to TRBJ2-7; perhaps TRBD1 as D (5 bases). Trimming left V 1 base short and J 3 bases short, with 7 bases between. CDR3 length equals 13 residues. In germline, CDR1 is SGHVS, CDR2 FQNEAQ. This CDR3 is CASSLEDSYEQYF. The CDR3 region has the DNA TGTGCCAGCAGCTTAGAAGACAGCTACGAGCAGTACTTC.

This clone was counted a single time. The chain couples TRBV18 to TRBJ2-7; TRBD2 matches at 11 bases. The CDR3 has 16 amino acids. The ends lost 6 bases at V and 2 bases at J; junction bases unmatched: 9. Germline CDR1 is KGHSH and CDR2 is LQKENI. CDR3 coding DNA: TGTGCCAGCTCCCCTGCGACGGGACTAGCGGCCTACGAGCAGTACTTC. Its translation: CASSPATGLAAYEQYF.

The chain employs TRBV30 and TRBJ2-3; D perhaps matches TRBD1 (5 bases). Germline CDR1 and CDR2: GTSNPN and SVGIG (reference sequence). The V gene lost 5 bases and the J gene lost 0 bases, with 15 bases spanning the gap. CDR3 length: 15 residues. The CDR3 coding sequence is TGTGCCTGGGCCCAGGGTGGGGTCAGCACAGATACGCAGTATTTT. Translation gives CAWAQGGVSTDTQYF.

As concerns this clone: The same CDR3 arises from other DNA sequences in this sample as well. The J gene is TRBJ2-7, the V gene TRBV9; D is unclear. Germline V gene sequence: CDR1 SGDLS, CDR2 YYNGEE. The CDR3 loop spans 14 amino acids. Trimming stripped 0 bases from V and 1 base from J, with 8 bases between. The CDR3 DNA follows: TGTGCCAGCAGCGTAGACGGCGGATCCTACGAGCAGTACTTC. This translates into CASSVDGGSYEQYF.

The rearrangement joins TRBV7-8 to TRBJ1-2; D unresolved. In germline, CDR1 is SGHVS, CDR2 FQNEAQ. Between the trimmed V and J ends, which lost 5 bases and 3 bases, there was a span of 16 bases. There are 15 residues in the CDR3. In nucleotides, the CDR3 is TGTGCCAGCAGCCCGAGTCGGGGTAGCGACTATGGCTACACCTTC. This encodes CASSPSRGSDYGYTF.

The chain uses TRBV30 and TRBJ2-7; 10 bases align to TRBD1. The CDR3 has 14 residues. Germline-derived CDR1 and CDR2 are GTSNPN and SVGIG (reference sequence). The V and J ends lost 2 bases and 3 bases, in that order; junction bases with no gene match: 4. Written as DNA, the CDR3 is TGTGCCTGGAGTCCCGGACAGGGGGACTACGAGCAGTACTTC. As protein: CAWSPGQGDYEQYF. The full variable domain, rest sourced from reference TRBV30 and TRBJ2-7, is SQTIHQWPATLVQPVGSPLSLECTVEGTSNPNLYWYRQAAGRGLQLLFYSVGIGQISSEVPQNLSASRPQDRQFILSSKKLLLSDSGFYLCAWSPGQGDYEQYFGPGTRLTVT.